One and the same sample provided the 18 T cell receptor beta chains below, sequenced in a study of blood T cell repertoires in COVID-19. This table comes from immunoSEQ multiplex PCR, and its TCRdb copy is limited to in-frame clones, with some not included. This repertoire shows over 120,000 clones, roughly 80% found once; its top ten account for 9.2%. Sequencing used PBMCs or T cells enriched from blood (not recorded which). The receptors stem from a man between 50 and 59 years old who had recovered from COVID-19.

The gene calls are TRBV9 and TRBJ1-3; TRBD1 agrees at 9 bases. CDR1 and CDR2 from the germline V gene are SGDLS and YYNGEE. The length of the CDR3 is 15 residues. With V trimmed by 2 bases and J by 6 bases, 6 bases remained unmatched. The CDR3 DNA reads TGTGCCAGCAGCGTTCGGGACAGGGAGGCAAACACCATATATTTT. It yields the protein CASSVRDREANTIYF.

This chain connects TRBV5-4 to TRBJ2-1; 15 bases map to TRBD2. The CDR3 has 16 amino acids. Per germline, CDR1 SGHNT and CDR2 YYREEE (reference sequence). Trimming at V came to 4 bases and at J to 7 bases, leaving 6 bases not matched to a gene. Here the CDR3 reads CASSLGLAGGLNEQFF. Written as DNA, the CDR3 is TGTGCCAGCAGCCTCGGACTAGCGGGGGGGCTGAATGAGCAGTTCTTC.

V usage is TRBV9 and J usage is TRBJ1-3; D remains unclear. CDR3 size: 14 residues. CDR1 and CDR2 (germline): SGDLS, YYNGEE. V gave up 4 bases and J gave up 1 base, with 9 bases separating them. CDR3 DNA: TGTGCCAGCAGCCGCGGATTATCTGGAAACACCATATATTTT. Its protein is CASSRGLSGNTIYF.

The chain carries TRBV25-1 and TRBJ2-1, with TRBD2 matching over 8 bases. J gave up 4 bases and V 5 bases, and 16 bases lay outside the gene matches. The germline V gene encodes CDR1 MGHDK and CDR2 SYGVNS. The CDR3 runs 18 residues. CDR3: CASSLRIWSGGAYNEQFF. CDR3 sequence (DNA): TGTGCCAGCAGTTTGCGTATCTGGAGCGGGGGAGCTTACAATGAGCAGTTCTTC.

The CDR3 protein is CASSLSGQITDTQYF. For the CDR3, the DNA is TGCGCCAGCAGCTTGAGCGGACAGATCACAGATACGCAGTATTTT. The chain combines TRBV5-1 with TRBJ2-3, with a weak D call TRBD1 (6 bases). V lost 1 base to trimming and J lost 2 bases, with 11 bases between them. The CDR3 is 15 amino acids. Germline lookup yields CDR1 SGHRS and CDR2 YFSETQ. The variable domain in full, with the rest retrieved from reference TRBV5-1 and TRBJ2-3, is KAGVTQTPRYLIKTRGQQVTLSCSPISGHRSVSWYQQTPGQGLQFLFEYFSETQRNKGNFPGRFSGRQFSNSRSEMNVSTLELGDSALYLCASSLSGQITDTQYFGPGTRLTVL.

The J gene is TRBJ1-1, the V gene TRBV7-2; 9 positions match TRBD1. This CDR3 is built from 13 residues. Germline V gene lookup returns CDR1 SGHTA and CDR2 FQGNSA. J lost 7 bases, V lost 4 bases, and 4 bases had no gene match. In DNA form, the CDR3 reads TGTGCCAGCAGCTACAGGGGGCTCGTTGAAGCTTTCTTT. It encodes CASSYRGLVEAFF.

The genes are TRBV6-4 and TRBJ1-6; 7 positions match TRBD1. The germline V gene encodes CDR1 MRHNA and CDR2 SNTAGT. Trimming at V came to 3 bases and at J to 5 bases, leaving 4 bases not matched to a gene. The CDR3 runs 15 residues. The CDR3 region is CASSETGQNNSPLHF. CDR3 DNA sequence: TGTGCCAGCAGTGAGACGGGACAGAATAATTCACCCCTCCACTTT.

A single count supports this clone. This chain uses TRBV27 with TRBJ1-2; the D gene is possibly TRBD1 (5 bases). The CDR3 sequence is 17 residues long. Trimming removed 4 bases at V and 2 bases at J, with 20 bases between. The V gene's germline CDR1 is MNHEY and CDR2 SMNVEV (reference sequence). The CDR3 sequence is CASSSEGEGLANYGYTF. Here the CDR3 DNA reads TGTGCCAGCAGTTCGGAAGGGGAGGGTCTCGCAAACTATGGCTACACCTTC.

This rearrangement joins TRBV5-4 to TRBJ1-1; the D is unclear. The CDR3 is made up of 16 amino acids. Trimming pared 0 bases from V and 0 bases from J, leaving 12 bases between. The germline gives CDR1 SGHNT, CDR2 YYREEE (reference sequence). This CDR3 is CASSLGGPQMNTEAFF. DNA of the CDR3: TGTGCCAGCAGCTTGGGAGGGCCCCAAATGAACACTGAAGCTTTCTTT.

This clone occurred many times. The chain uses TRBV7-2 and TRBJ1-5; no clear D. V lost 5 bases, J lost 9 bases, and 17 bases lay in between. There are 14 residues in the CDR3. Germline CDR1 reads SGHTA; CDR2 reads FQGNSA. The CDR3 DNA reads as TGTGCCAGCAGCCAACGAAACCCCCGGGGGCCCCAGCATTTT. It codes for CASSQRNPRGPQHF. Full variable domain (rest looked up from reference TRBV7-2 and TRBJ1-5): GAGVSQSPSNKVTEKGKDVELRCDPISGHTALYWYRQSLGQGLEFLIYFQGNSAPDKSGLPSDRFSAERTGGSVSTLTIQRTQQEDSAVYLCASSQRNPRGPQHFGDGTRLSIL.

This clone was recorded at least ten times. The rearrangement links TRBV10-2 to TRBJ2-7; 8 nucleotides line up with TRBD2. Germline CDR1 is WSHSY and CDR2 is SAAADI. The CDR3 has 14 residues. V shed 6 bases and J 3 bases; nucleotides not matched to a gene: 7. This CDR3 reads CASRETSVGYEQYF. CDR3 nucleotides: TGCGCCAGCAGGGAGACTAGCGTCGGCTACGAGCAGTACTTC.

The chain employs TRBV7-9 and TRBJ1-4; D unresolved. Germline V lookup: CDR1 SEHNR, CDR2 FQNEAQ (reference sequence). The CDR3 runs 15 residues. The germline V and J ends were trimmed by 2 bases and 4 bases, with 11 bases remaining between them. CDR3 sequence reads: CASSLSQVLNEKLFF. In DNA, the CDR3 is TGTGCCAGCAGCTTATCCCAGGTCCTTAATGAAAAACTGTTTTTT.

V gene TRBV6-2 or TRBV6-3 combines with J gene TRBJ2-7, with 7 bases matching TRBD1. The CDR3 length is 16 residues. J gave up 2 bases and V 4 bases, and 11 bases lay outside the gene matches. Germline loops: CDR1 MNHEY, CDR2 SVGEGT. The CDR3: CASSSGPGQPTYEQYF. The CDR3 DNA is TGTGCCAGCAGTTCGGGACCGGGACAGCCCACCTACGAGCAGTACTTC.

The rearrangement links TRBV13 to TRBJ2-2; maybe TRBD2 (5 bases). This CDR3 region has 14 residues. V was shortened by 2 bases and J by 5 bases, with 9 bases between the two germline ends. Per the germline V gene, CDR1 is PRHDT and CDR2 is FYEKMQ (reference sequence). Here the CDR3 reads CASSLPLATGELFF. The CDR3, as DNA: TGTGCCAGCAGCTTACCTCTAGCAACCGGGGAGCTGTTTTTT. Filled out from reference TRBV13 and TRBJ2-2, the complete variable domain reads AAGVIQSPRHLIKEKRETATLKCYPIPRHDTVYWYQQGPGQDPQFLISFYEKMQSDKGSIPDRFSAQQFSDYHSELNMSSLELGDSALYFCASSLPLATGELFFGEGSRLTVL.

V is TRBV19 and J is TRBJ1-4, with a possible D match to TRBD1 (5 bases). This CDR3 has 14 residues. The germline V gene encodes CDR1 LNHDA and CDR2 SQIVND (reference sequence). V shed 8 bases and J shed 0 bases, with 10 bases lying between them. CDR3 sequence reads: CASAPTATNEKLFF. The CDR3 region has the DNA TGTGCCAGTGCCCCGACAGCAACTAATGAAAAACTGTTTTTT.

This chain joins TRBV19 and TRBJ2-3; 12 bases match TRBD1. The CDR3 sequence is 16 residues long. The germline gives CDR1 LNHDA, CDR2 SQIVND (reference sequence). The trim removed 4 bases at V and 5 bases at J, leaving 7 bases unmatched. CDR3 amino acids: CASSTPGQGARDTQYF. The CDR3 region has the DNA TGTGCCAGTAGTACCCCGGGACAGGGGGCGAGAGATACGCAGTATTTT. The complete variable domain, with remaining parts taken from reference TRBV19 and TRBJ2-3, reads DGGITQSPKYLFRKEGQNVTLSCEQNLNHDAMYWYRQDPGQGLRLIYYSQIVNDFQKGDIAEGYSVSREKKESFPLTVTSAQKNPTAFYLCASSTPGQGARDTQYFGPGTRLTVL.

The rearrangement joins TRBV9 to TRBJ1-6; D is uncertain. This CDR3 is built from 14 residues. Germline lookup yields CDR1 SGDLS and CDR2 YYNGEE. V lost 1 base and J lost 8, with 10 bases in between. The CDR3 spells CASSVKQKDSPLHF. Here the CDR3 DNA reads TGTGCCAGCAGCGTAAAACAAAAAGATTCACCCCTCCACTTT.

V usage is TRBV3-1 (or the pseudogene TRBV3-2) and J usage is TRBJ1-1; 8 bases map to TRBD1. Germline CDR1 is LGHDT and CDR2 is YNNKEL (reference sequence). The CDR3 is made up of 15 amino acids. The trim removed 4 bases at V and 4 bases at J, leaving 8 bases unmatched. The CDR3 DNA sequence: TGTGCCAGCAGCCTTAGAATACAGGGGGGCACTGAAGCTTTCTTT. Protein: CASSLRIQGGTEAFF.